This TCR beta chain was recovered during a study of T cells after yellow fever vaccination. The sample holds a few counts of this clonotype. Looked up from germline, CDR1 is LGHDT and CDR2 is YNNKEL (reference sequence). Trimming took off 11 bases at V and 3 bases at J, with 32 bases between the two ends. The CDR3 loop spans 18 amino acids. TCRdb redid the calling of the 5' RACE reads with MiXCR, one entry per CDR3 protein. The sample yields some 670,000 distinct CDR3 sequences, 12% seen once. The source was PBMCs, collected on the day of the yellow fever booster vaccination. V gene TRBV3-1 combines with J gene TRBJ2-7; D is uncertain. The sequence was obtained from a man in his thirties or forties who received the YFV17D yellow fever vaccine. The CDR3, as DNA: TGTGCCTCCAGCCAAGATTGGGTCTTCGGCCAACTTTACTACGAGCAGTACTTC. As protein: CASSQDWVFGQLYYEQYF.